The rows below give T cell receptor beta chains drawn from one sample of a study of OX40 agonist ivuxolimab in advanced cancers. The method was immunoSEQ multiplex PCR; TCRdb's version includes in-frame clones alone and lacks a portion of them. Of tens of thousands of clones in the sample, about nine tenths are singletons; the top ten hold roughly 0.56%. The sample in question was CD4+ or CD8+ T cells sorted from blood, obtained in a trial of the OX40 agonist ivuxolimab. These receptors originate from an adult with an advanced solid tumor such as melanoma, head and neck, liver or kidney cancer. Both conserved end residues are part of each CDR3. The D gene is left open where the match is weak. Where a row states a size, it is once, few, many or the class of an expanded clone; other rows omit it.

NA	TRBV28	NA	TRBJ2-5	CASSLVEETQYF	TGTGCCAGCAGTTTGGTGGAAGAGACCCAGTACTTC
NA	TRBV5-1	few	TRBJ1-3	CASSTGVGNTIYF	TGCGCCAGCAGTACTGGGGTTGGAAACACCATATATTTT
NA	TRBV11-3	NA	TRBJ2-3	CASSEQGATQYF	TGTGCCAGCAGCGAACAGGGAGCTACGCAGTATTTT
TRBD2	TRBV18	NA	TRBJ2-3	CASSPAGLGSTDTQYF	TGTGCCAGCTCACCAGCTGGACTAGGCAGCACAGATACGCAGTATTTT
TRBD2	TRBV14	NA	TRBJ2-1	CASSLLAGVWNEQFF	TGTGCCAGCAGCCTACTAGCGGGAGTTTGGAATGAGCAGTTCTTC
TRBD1	TRBV9	NA	TRBJ2-2	CASSVRQGPGTGELFF	TGTGCCAGCAGCGTGAGACAGGGGCCGGGAACCGGGGAGCTGTTTTTT
TRBD1	TRBV19	NA	TRBJ2-7	CASSIKDGQDYEQYF	TGTGCCAGTAGTATAAAGGACGGACAGGACTACGAGCAGTACTTC
NA	TRBV30	once	TRBJ2-2	CAWSAALMTGELFF	TGTGCCTGGAGCGCCGCACTGATGACCGGGGAGCTGTTTTTT
TRBD2	TRBV28	NA	TRBJ2-7	CASSLHERDYEQYF	TGTGCCAGCAGTTTACATGAGCGGGACTACGAGCAGTACTTC
NA	TRBV10-3	few	TRBJ1-2	CAISSGPIYGYTF	TGTGCCATCAGCTCGGGCCCGATCTATGGCTACACCTTC
NA	TRBV10-3	NA	TRBJ1-3	CAISEAAGNTIYF	TGTGCCATCAGTGAAGCAGCTGGAAACACCATATATTTT
NA	TRBV5-4	NA	TRBJ1-3	CASSLSVGFGNTIYF	TGTGCCAGCAGCTTGTCTGTGGGTTTTGGAAACACCATATATTTT
TRBD1	TRBV2	NA	TRBJ1-1	CASRTLTGSGDTEAFF	TGTGCCAGCAGGACACTGACAGGGTCCGGGGACACTGAAGCTTTCTTT
NA	TRBV27	once	TRBJ2-5	CASSPLNQGETQYF	TGTGCCAGCAGTCCTTTAAACCAGGGGGAGACCCAGTACTTC
NA	TRBV29-1	once	TRBJ1-1	CSVERALNTEAFF	TGCAGCGTTGAACGGGCCTTGAACACTGAAGCTTTCTTT
NA	TRBV4-1	NA	TRBJ1-4	CASSPEGGRLFF	TGCGCCAGCAGCCCTGAGGGGGGACGACTGTTTTTT
NA	TRBV14	NA	TRBJ2-1	CASSQDLGGPYNEQFF	TGTGCCAGCAGCCAAGATCTGGGAGGACCGTACAATGAGCAGTTCTTC
TRBD2	TRBV5-1	once	TRBJ2-7	CASSLLAGGPIEQYF	TGCGCCAGCAGCTTGTTAGCGGGAGGGCCTATCGAGCAGTACTTC
NA	TRBV6-6	NA	TRBJ2-1	CASSYARGRSDEQFF	TGTGCCAGCAGTTACGCGCGAGGCCGAAGCGATGAGCAGTTCTTC
NA	TRBV9	NA	TRBJ1-5	CASSPAAGDQPQHF	TGTGCCAGCAGCCCAGCGGCAGGAGATCAGCCCCAGCATTTT
NA	TRBV6-5	NA	TRBJ1-2	CASVRGSGYGYTF	TGTGCCAGCGTGCGGGGCAGTGGCTATGGCTACACCTTC
NA	TRBV9	NA	TRBJ2-1	CASSPQSGLSYNEQFF	TGTGCCAGCAGTCCTCAGAGCGGGCTCTCCTACAATGAGCAGTTCTTC
NA	TRBV9	NA	TRBJ2-1	CASSVGGHSRGDEQFF	TGTGCCAGCAGCGTAGGTGGACACTCGCGAGGGGATGAGCAGTTCTTC
TRBD1	TRBV5-4	NA	TRBJ2-1	CASSAVVRTGYNEQFF	TGTGCCAGCAGCGCGGTAGTTAGGACAGGGTACAATGAGCAGTTCTTC
TRBD1	TRBV2	once	TRBJ2-1	CASEKGQGVREQFF	TGTGCCAGCGAGAAGGGACAGGGGGTGAGGGAGCAGTTCTTC